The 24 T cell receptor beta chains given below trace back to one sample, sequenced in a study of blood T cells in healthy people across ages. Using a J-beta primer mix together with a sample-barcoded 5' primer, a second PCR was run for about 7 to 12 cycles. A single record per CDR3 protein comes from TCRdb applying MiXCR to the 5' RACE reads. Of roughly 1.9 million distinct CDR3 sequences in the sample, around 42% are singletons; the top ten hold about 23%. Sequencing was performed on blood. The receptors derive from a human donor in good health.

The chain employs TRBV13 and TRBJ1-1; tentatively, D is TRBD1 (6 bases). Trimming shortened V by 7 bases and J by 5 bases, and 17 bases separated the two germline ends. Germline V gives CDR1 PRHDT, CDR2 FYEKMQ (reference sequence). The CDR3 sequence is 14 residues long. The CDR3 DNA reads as TGTGCCAGCACATCGTGGGGGGCGAGGACTGAAGCTTTCTTT. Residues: CASTSWGARTEAFF.

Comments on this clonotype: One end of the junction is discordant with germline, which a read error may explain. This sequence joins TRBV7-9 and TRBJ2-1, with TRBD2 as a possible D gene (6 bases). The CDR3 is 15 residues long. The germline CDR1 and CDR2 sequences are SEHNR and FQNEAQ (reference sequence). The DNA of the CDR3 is TGTGCCGGCAGCCCAGGGAGCGGGCGCTACAATGAGCAGTTCTTC. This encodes CAGSPGSGRYNEQFF.

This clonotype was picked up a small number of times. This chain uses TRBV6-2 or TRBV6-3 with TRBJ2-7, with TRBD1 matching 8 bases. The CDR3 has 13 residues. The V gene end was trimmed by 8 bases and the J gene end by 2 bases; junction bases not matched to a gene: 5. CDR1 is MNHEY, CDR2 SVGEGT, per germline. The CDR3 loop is CASGQGEAYEQYF. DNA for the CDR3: TGTGCCAGCGGACAGGGAGAGGCCTACGAGCAGTACTTC.

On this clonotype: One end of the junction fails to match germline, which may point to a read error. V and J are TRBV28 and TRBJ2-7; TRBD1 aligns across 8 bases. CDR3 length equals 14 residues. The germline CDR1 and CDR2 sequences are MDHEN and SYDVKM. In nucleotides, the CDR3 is TGTGCCAGCAGGTTATTCGGACAGGGTCACGAGCAGTACTTC. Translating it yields CASRLFGQGHEQYF.

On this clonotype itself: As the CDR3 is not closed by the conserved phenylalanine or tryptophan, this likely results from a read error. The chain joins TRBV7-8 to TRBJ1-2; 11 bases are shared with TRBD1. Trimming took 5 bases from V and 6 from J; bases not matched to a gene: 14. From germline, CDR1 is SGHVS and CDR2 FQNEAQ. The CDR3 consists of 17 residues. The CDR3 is CASSPHLRTGGLDGYTL. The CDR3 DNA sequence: TGTGCCAGCAGCCCCCACCTAAGGACAGGGGGCTTGGATGGCTACACCTTA.

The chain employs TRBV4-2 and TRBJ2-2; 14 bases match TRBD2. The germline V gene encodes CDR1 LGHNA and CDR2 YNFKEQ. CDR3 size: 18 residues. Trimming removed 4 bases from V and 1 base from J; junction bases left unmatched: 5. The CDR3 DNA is TGTGCCAGCAGCCTGTGGACTAGCGGGGGGCAGAACACCGGGGAGCTGTTTTTT. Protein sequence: CASSLWTSGGQNTGELFF.

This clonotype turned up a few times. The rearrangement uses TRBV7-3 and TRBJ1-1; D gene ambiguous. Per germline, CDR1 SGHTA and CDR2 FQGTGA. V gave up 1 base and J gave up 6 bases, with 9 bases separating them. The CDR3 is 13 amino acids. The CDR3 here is CASSLMEGSEAFF. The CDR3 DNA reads TGTGCCAGCAGCTTAATGGAGGGCTCTGAAGCTTTCTTT.

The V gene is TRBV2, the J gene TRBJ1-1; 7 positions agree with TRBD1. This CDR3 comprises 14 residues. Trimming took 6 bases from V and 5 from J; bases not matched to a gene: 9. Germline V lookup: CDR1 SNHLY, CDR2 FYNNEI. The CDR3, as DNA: TGTGCCAGCAGGGGACAGTTCCCAGGGACTGAAGCTTTCTTT. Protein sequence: CASRGQFPGTEAFF.

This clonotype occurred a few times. This CDR3 reads CSAKGPSNYGYTF. In nucleotides, the CDR3 is TGCAGTGCTAAGGGGCCTTCTAACTATGGCTACACCTTC. V is TRBV20-1 and J is TRBJ1-2; possibly TRBD1 for D (5 bases). The CDR3 length is 13 residues. Germline loops: CDR1 DFQATT, CDR2 SNEGSKA (reference sequence). V lost 4 bases, J lost 0 bases, and 9 bases lay in between.

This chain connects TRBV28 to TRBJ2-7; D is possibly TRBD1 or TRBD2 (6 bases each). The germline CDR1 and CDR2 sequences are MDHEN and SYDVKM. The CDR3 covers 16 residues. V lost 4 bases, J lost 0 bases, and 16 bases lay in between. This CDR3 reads CASSSLVGGLSYEQYF. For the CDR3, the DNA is TGTGCCAGCAGTTCCCTTGTGGGGGGCCTCTCCTACGAGCAGTACTTC.

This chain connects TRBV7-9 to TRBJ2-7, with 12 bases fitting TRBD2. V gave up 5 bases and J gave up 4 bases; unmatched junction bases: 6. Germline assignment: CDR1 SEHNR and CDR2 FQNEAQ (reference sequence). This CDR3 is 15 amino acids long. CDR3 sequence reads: CASSDQTSGGYEQYF. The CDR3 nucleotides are TGTGCCAGCAGCGACCAGACTAGCGGGGGATACGAGCAGTACTTC.

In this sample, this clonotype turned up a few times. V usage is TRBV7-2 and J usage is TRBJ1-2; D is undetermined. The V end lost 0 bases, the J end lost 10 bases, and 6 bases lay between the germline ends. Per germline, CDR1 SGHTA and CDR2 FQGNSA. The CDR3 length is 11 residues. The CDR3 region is CASSLAVAYTF. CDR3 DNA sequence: TGTGCCAGCAGCTTAGCCGTGGCCTACACCTTC. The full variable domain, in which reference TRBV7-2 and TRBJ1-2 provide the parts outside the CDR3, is GAGVSQSPSNKVTEKGKDVELRCDPISGHTALYWYRQSLGQGLEFLIYFQGNSAPDKSGLPSDRFSAERTGGSVSTLTIQRTQQEDSAVYLCASSLAVAYTFGSGTRLTVV.

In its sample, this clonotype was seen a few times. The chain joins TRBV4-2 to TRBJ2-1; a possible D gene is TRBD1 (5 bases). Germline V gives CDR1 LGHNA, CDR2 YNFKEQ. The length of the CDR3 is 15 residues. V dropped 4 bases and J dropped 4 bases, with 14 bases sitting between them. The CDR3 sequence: CASSPLDQGYNEQFF. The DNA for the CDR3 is TGTGCCAGCAGCCCCTTAGACCAGGGATACAATGAGCAGTTCTTC.

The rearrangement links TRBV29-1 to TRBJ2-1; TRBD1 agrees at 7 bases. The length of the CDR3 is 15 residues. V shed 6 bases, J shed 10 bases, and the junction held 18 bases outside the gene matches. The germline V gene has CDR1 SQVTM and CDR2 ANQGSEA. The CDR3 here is CSVGTTGFVSYEQFF. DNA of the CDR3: TGCAGCGTCGGTACGACAGGGTTTGTATCCTACGAGCAGTTCTTC.

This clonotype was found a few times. DNA of the CDR3: TGTGCCAGCAGTGAGGGTCGCTGGAATCAGCCCCAGCATTTT. Protein product: CASSEGRWNQPQHF. J is TRBJ1-5 and V is TRBV6-1; D uncertain. The CDR3 runs 14 residues. The V gene lost 3 bases and the J gene lost 4 bases, with 10 bases spanning the gap. CDR1 is MNHNS, CDR2 SASEGT, per germline.

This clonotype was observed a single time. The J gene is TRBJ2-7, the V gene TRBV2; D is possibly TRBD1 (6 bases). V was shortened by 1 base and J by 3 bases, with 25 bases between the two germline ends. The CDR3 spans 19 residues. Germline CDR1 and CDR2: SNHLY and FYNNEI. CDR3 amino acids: CASSEVGQWPLPVRYEQYF. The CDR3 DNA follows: TGTGCCAGCAGTGAAGTCGGACAGTGGCCCCTACCTGTCCGCTACGAGCAGTACTTC.

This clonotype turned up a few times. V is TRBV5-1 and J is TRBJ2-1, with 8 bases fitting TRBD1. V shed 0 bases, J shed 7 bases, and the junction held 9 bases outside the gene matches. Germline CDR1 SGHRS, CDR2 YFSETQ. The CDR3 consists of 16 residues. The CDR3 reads CASSLADRGRINEQFF. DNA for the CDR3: TGCGCCAGCAGCTTGGCCGACAGGGGAAGGATAAATGAGCAGTTCTTC.

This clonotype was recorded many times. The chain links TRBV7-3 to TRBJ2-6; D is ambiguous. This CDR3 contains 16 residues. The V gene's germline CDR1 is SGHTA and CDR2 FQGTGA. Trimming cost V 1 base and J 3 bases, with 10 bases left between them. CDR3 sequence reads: CASSLMSSSGANVLTF. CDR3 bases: TGTGCCAGCAGCTTAATGAGTTCAAGTGGGGCCAACGTCCTGACTTTC. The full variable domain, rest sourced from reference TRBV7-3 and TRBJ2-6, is GAGVSQTPSNKVTEKGKYVELRCDPISGHTALYWYRQSLGQGPEFLIYFQGTGAADDSGLPNDRFFAVRPEGSVSTLKIQRTERGDSAVYLCASSLMSSSGANVLTFGAGSRLTVL.

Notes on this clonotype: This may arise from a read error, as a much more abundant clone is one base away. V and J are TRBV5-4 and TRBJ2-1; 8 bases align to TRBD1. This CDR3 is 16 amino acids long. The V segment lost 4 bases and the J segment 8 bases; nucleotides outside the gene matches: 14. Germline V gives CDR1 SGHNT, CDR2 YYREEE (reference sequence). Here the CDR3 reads CASSPGRDRTADEQFF. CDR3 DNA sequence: TGTGCCAGCAGCCCGGGGCGGGACAGGACGGCCGATGAGCAGTTCTTC.

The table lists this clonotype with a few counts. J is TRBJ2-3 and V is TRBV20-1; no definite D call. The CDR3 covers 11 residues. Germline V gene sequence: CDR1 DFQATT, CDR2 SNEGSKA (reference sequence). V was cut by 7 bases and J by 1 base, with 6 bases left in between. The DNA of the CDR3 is TGCAGTGTTCGGCGCACAGATACGCAGTATTTT. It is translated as CSVRRTDTQYF.

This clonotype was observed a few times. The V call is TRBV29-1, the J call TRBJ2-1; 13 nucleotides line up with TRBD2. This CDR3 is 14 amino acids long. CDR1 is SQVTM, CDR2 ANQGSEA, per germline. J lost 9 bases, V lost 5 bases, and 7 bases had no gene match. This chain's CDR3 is CSVTLAGGLSEQFF. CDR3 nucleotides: TGCAGCGTTACACTAGCGGGGGGGCTCAGTGAGCAGTTCTTC.

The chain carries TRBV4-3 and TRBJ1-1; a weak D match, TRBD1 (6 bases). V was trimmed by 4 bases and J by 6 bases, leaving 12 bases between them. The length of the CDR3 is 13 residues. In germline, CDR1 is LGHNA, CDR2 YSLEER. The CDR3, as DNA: TGCGCCAGCAGCCCGAGGGGGGGGCCTGAAGCTTTCTTT. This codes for CASSPRGGPEAFF.

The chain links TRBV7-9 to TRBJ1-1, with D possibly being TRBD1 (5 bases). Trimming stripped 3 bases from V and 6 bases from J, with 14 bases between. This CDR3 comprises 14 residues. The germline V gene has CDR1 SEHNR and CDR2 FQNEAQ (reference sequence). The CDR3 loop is CASSFDSSRPEAFF. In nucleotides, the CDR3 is TGTGCCAGCAGCTTCGACAGCAGTAGACCTGAAGCTTTCTTT.

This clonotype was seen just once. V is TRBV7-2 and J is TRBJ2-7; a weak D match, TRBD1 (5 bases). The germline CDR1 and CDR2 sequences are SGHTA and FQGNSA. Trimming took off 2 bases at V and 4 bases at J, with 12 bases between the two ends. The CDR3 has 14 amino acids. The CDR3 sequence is CASSLPGFGYEQYF. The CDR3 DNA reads TGTGCCAGCAGCTTACCAGGGTTCGGGTACGAGCAGTACTTC. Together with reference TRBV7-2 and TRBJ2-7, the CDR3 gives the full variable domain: GAGVSQSPSNKVTEKGKDVELRCDPISGHTALYWYRQSLGQGLEFLIYFQGNSAPDKSGLPSDRFSAERTGGSVSTLTIQRTQQEDSAVYLCASSLPGFGYEQYFGPGTRLTVT.